This T cell receptor (beta chain) was recorded in a study of patients and donors after allogeneic stem cell transplantation. The ends were cut back, 2 bases at V and 0 bases at J, with 12 bases in the middle. Looked up from germline, CDR1 is SGHRS and CDR2 is YFSETQ. The CDR3 extends over 17 amino acids. This clonotype was picked up a small number of times. MiXCR, applied by TCRdb to the RT-PCR reads, yields one record per CDR3 protein. The profile shows roughly 960,000 distinct CDR3 sequences, about a sixth of them singletons. J is TRBJ2-6 and V is TRBV5-1; no firm D call. The receptor comes from a human donor who was either an allogeneic HSCT recipient or a stem cell or donor lymphocyte infusion donor (not recorded which). It is not recorded whose cells these are; they may come from a transplant donor. Input material: blood, either unsorted or a sorted T cell fraction (not recorded which). The CDR3 coding sequence is TGCGCCAGCAGCTTCGGTCAGACCCCCTCTGGGGCCAACGTCCTGACTTTC. Translated, it gives CASSFGQTPSGANVLTF. Full variable domain (remainder filled in from reference TRBV5-1 and TRBJ2-6): KAGVTQTPRYLIKTRGQQVTLSCSPISGHRSVSWYQQTPGQGLQFLFEYFSETQRNKGNFPGRFSGRQFSNSRSEMNVSTLELGDSALYLCASSFGQTPSGANVLTFGAGSRLTVL.